This passage covers 20 T cell receptor beta chains from one sample sequenced in a study of vaccination and CD4 T cells after COVID-19. Specified treatment: approximately nine-day PBMC culture with coronavirus spike peptide pools or control peptides (ViraFEST assay). These CD4+ T cells came from an unexposed donor, sampled before the COVID-19 pandemic (2011-2018). An Oncomine TCR Beta short-read assay was used to sequence the DNA from cultured CD4+ T cells. After culture, CD4+ T cells served as the source for genomic DNA extraction. TCRdb re-analysed the PCR reads in MiXCR, keeping a single row per CDR3 protein. The table has about 9,300 distinct CDR3 sequences, roughly a third seen once. Antigens for these TCRs are unknown. The specimen sequenced was CD4+ T cells from blood, cultured in vitro. These receptors originate from a human donor in good health.

The sample holds a few counts of this clonotype. The V call is TRBV6-5, the J call TRBJ1-3; TRBD1 matches 12 bases. This CDR3 has 18 amino acids. V was clipped by 2 bases and J by 3 bases; unmatched bases: 8. Germline V lookup: CDR1 MNHEY, CDR2 SVGAGI. CDR3 in DNA: TGTGCCAGCAGTTACCGCGGGACAGGGGGCAGGAGTGGAAACACCATATATTTT. Protein: CASSYRGTGGRSGNTIYF.

The chain recombines TRBV9 with TRBJ1-1; tentative D call: TRBD1 (6 bases). The V gene's germline CDR1 is SGDLS and CDR2 YYNGEE. V was trimmed by 2 bases and J by 4 bases, leaving 12 bases between them. The CDR3 totals 14 residues. CDR3 in amino acids: CASSVRTESTEAFF. The CDR3 DNA reads TGTGCCAGCAGCGTCCGGACAGAATCCACTGAAGCTTTCTTT.

In this sample, this clonotype turned up a few times. The chain links TRBV7-8 to TRBJ2-7; no clear D. The V end was cut by 5 bases, the J end by 3 bases, with 17 bases between. The CDR3 totals 15 residues. Germline values: CDR1 SGHVS, CDR2 FQNEAQ. The CDR3 loop is CASSPGDGYHYEQYF. The CDR3 DNA sequence: TGTGCCAGCAGCCCCGGAGATGGATACCACTACGAGCAGTACTTC.

By share, this clonotype ranks as large. The rearrangement links TRBV6-5 to TRBJ1-5; 9 nucleotides align to TRBD1. V trimming: 6 bases; J trimming: 4 bases; junction bases outside the gene matches: 7. The CDR3 extends over 15 amino acids. Germline V gene data show CDR1 as MNHEY and CDR2 as SVGAGI. In DNA form, the CDR3 reads TGTGCCAGCAGATACACAGGGGGCTTTAATCAGCCCCAGCATTTT. Protein sequence: CASRYTGGFNQPQHF.

This chain connects TRBV20-1 to TRBJ1-1; D gene unclear. This CDR3 has 12 residues. V was cut by 7 bases and J by 5 bases, with 14 bases left in between. The V gene's germline CDR1 is DFQATT and CDR2 SNEGSKA (reference sequence). The CDR3 is CSGSEGRTEAFF. The CDR3 DNA follows: TGCAGTGGGAGTGAGGGTCGGACTGAAGCTTTCTTT.

The chain carries TRBV19 and TRBJ2-1; no definite D call. Germline values: CDR1 LNHDA, CDR2 SQIVND (reference sequence). This CDR3 is built from 15 residues. Trimming removed 3 bases at V and 2 bases at J, with 11 bases between. The CDR3 nucleotides read TGTGCCAGTAGTATCGAGGATAGAGCCTACAATGAGCAGTTCTTC. It encodes CASSIEDRAYNEQFF.

The chain is built from TRBV2 and TRBJ2-1; D tentatively fits TRBD1 or TRBD2 (5 bases each). CDR3 length: 15 amino acids. The germline CDR1 and CDR2 sequences are SNHLY and FYNNEI. V lost 6 bases, J lost 4 bases, and 16 bases lay in between. CDR3 loop: CASRGPGTPYNEQFF. The CDR3 DNA sequence: TGTGCCAGCAGGGGTCCCGGGACCCCGTACAATGAGCAGTTCTTC.

This clonotype was counted a single time. The chain links TRBV4-1 to TRBJ2-5, with 7 bases identical to TRBD2. The V gene end was trimmed by 0 bases and the J gene end by 1 base; junction bases not matched to a gene: 5. Germline CDR1 is MGHRA and CDR2 is YSYEKL. This CDR3 has 16 amino acids. The CDR3 protein is CASSQERGGVQETQYF. As DNA, the CDR3 is TGCGCCAGCAGCCAAGAACGGGGAGGGGTCCAAGAGACCCAGTACTTC.

The chain carries TRBV27 and TRBJ2-6; D gene unclear. This CDR3 region has 14 residues. Germline CDR1 MNHEY, CDR2 SMNVEV (reference sequence). Trimming removed 5 bases at V and 2 bases at J, with 7 bases between. As DNA, the CDR3 is TGTGCCAGCAGTATTCTGGCTGGGGCCAACGTCCTGACTTTC. It is translated as CASSILAGANVLTF.

This clonotype was seen a few times. The V and J genes are TRBV5-4 and TRBJ2-5, with D uncertain. The germline V gene has CDR1 SGHNT and CDR2 YYREEE (reference sequence). This CDR3 has 13 residues. Trimming took off 4 bases at V and 4 bases at J, with 11 bases between the two ends. The CDR3, as DNA: TGTGCCAGCAGCCCTCCGGTAGGAGAGACCCAGTACTTC. This codes for CASSPPVGETQYF.

This clonotype was seen a handful of times. The genes are TRBV7-8 and TRBJ1-2; 7 bases match TRBD1. After removal of 5 bases from V and 6 bases from J, the junction contained 6 bases not matched to a gene. The CDR3 extends over 13 amino acids. Per germline, CDR1 SGHVS and CDR2 FQNEAQ. CDR3 region: CASSLGQVHGYTF. The CDR3 bases are TGTGCCAGCAGCCTTGGACAGGTTCATGGCTACACCTTC.

The CDR3 is CASSGGGPNTEAFF. In DNA form, the CDR3 reads TGTGCCAGCAGCGGGGGGGGACCGAACACTGAAGCTTTCTTT. The chain links TRBV7-2 to TRBJ1-1; perhaps TRBD1 as D (5 bases). Trimming shortened V by 5 bases and J by 1 base, and 11 bases separated the two germline ends. CDR1 is SGHTA, CDR2 FQGNSA, per germline. The CDR3 has 14 residues.

DNA for the CDR3: TGCAGTGCTAGAGGTGGAGGGCGGGGGCAGCCCCAGCATTTT. Protein product: CSARGGGRGQPQHF. V is TRBV20-1 and J is TRBJ1-5; a possible D gene is TRBD1 (5 bases). The CDR3 sequence is 14 residues long. The germline V gene has CDR1 DFQATT and CDR2 SNEGSKA (reference sequence). The V end lost 1 base, the J end lost 7 bases, and 14 bases lay between the germline ends.

The chain is built from TRBV27 and TRBJ2-7; the D gene is possibly TRBD1 (6 bases). V was pared by 8 bases and J by 1 base, with 9 bases between. CDR1 is MNHEY and CDR2 is SMNVEV in the germline V gene (reference sequence). The CDR3 length is 12 residues. CDR3 DNA: TGTGCCAGCCGAGGGGGTTCCTACGAGCAGTACTTC. Encoded protein: CASRGGSYEQYF.

The gene calls are TRBV27 and TRBJ1-1; 8 nucleotides match TRBD1. CDR1 is MNHEY, CDR2 SMNVEV, per germline (reference sequence). V lost 8 bases, J lost 2 bases, and 7 bases stayed unmatched. There are 14 residues in the CDR3. CDR3: CASYPTGVNTEAFF. The DNA of the CDR3 is TGTGCCAGCTACCCGACAGGGGTCAACACTGAAGCTTTCTTT.

This chain connects TRBV7-2 to TRBJ1-2; D may be TRBD1 (6 bases). Looked up from germline, CDR1 is SGHTA and CDR2 is FQGNSA. Trimming left V 5 bases short and J 8 bases short, with 18 bases between. CDR3 length equals 14 residues. The CDR3 DNA reads TGTGCCAGCAGCCCCCAAGGGCAGGGGAGCGGCTACACCTTC. The encoded protein is CASSPQGQGSGYTF.

By its share, this clonotype is medium-sized. J is TRBJ1-2 and V is TRBV4-1; D is perhaps TRBD1 (5 bases). The ends were cut back, 1 base at V and 7 bases at J, with 10 bases in the middle. Germline V gives CDR1 MGHRA, CDR2 YSYEKL. This CDR3 is built from 13 residues. CDR3 loop: CASSQGTFGGYTF. The CDR3, as DNA: TGCGCCAGCAGCCAAGGGACATTCGGTGGCTACACCTTC.

The rearrangement links TRBV23-1 to TRBJ2-7; a possible D gene is TRBD1 (6 bases). TRBV23-1 qualifies as an ORF whose function is uncertain. The CDR3 sequence is 15 residues long. V was cut by 8 bases and J by 0 bases, with 17 bases left in between. The CDR3 is CASHNPGALSYEQYF. CDR3 DNA sequence: TGCGCCAGCCACAACCCAGGGGCCCTCTCCTACGAGCAGTACTTC.

The chain carries TRBV7-2 and TRBJ2-2; D is possibly TRBD1 (5 bases). The V end was cut by 5 bases, the J end by 2 bases, with 12 bases between. This CDR3 spans 15 amino acids. Per the germline V gene, CDR1 is SGHTA and CDR2 is FQGNSA. The CDR3 is CASSQGVPNTGELFF. The CDR3 DNA sequence: TGTGCCAGCAGCCAAGGGGTACCAAACACCGGGGAGCTGTTTTTT.

This clonotype was seen a handful of times. The chain links TRBV6-4 to TRBJ2-3; no definite D call. Germline loops: CDR1 MRHNA, CDR2 SNTAGT. The CDR3 runs to 14 residues. Trimming removed 6 bases at V and 2 bases at J, with 12 bases between. The DNA of the CDR3 is TGTGCCAGCAGCCCAGACGGATTCACAGATACGCAGTATTTT. Translated, it gives CASSPDGFTDTQYF.